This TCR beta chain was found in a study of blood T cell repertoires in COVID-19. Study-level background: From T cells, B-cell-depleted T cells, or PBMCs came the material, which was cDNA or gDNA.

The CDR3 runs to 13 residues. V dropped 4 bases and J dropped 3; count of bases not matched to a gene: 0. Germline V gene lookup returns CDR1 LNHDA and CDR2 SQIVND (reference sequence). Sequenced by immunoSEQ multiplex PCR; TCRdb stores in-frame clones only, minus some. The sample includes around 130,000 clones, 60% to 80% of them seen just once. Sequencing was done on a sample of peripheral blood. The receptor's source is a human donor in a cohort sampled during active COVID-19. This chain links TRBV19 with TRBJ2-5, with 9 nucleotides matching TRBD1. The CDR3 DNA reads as TGTGCCAGTAGTAGACAGGGGGAAGAGACCCAGTACTTC. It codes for CASSRQGEETQYF.